This paragraph reports one TCR beta chain. This record belongs to a study of blood T cell repertoires in COVID-19. Trimming took 2 bases from V and 1 from J, leaving 8 bases between them. Germline lookup yields CDR1 KGHSH and CDR2 LQKENI. CDR3 length: 14 amino acids. Two negative PCRs, clearance, or symptom resolution had been documented for recovered Cohort 3 donors. TCRdb's table, derived via immunoSEQ multiplex PCR, lists solely in-frame clones and lacks some. The data contain under 300,000 clones, about nine tenths of them singletons. Specimen: PBMCs or T cells enriched from blood (not recorded which). The receptor comes from a woman aged 18-29 years who had recovered from COVID-19. The V call is TRBV18, the J call TRBJ1-1, with unresolved D. CDR3 residues: CASSPAGWNTEAFF. For the CDR3, the DNA is TGTGCCAGCTCACCAGCGGGTTGGAACACTGAAGCTTTCTTT.